A selection of T cell receptor beta chains follows, all from one sample in a study of blood T cell repertoires in COVID-19. Sequenced by immunoSEQ multiplex PCR; TCRdb stores in-frame clones only, minus some. The sample shows approximately 140,000 clones, roughly 76% of them seen only once. The sample taken for sequencing was peripheral blood. The receptors were gathered from a man aged 80 or over with acute or convalescent COVID-19. The CDR3 runs from the conserved cysteine through the conserved F or W. D genes are given only for firm matches. Clone size is shown for a subset of rows, as once, few, many or a class of expanded clone.

>TRBD1|TRBV5-1|NA|TRBJ2-1
CASSLDQGVQFF
TGCGCCAGCAGCTTGGATCAGGGGGTTCAGTTCTTC
>TRBD1|TRBV5-6|once|TRBJ1-4
CASIRTGITTNEKLFF
TGTGCCAGCATCCGGACAGGGATCACAACTAATGAAAAACTGTTTTTT
>NA|TRBV15|NA|TRBJ2-5
CATSRDGGQQETQYF
TGTGCCACCAGCAGAGATGGTGGACAGCAAGAGACCCAGTACTTC
>NA|TRBV28|NA|TRBJ1-4
CASSLQTATNEKLFF
TGTGCCAGCAGTTTACAGACTGCAACTAATGAAAAACTGTTTTTT
>NA|TRBV5-1|few|TRBJ2-1
CASSLQGLLNEQFF
TGCGCCAGCAGCTTACAAGGACTCCTCAATGAGCAGTTCTTC
>NA|TRBV18|NA|TRBJ2-7
CASSPTPGIEQYF
TGTGCCAGCTCACCGACCCCAGGGATTGAGCAGTACTTC
>NA|TRBV5-1|NA|TRBJ2-3
CASSKGQPTDTQYF
TGCGCCAGCAGCAAAGGACAGCCAACAGATACGCAGTATTTT
>NA|TRBV23-1|once|TRBJ1-3
CASSQERAFGNTIYF
TGCGCCAGCAGTCAAGAACGAGCCTTCGGAAACACCATATATTTT
>NA|TRBV19|NA|TRBJ2-3
CASSIQAGITDTQYF
TGTGCCAGTAGTATTCAGGCGGGAATCACAGATACGCAGTATTTT
>TRBD2|TRBV7-9|NA|TRBJ2-7
CASTTGTSGGYEQYF
TGTGCCAGCACCACCGGGACTAGCGGAGGCTACGAGCAGTACTTC
>NA|TRBV7-2|few|TRBJ2-7
CASSSEGGGEQYF
TGTGCCAGCAGCTCAGAGGGAGGGGGCGAGCAGTACTTC
>TRBD1|TRBV10-3|once|TRBJ1-2
CAIGQGNNYGYTF
TGTGCCATCGGACAGGGGAATAACTATGGCTACACCTTC
>TRBD2|TRBV28|once|TRBJ2-1
CASSLPPLAEPSYNEQFF
TGTGCCAGCAGTTTACCCCCCCTAGCGGAACCCTCCTACAATGAGCAGTTCTTC
>NA|TRBV9|NA|TRBJ2-1
CASSVDVGNYNEQFF
TGTGCCAGCAGCGTAGATGTCGGGAATTACAATGAGCAGTTCTTC
>TRBD2|TRBV7-8|NA|TRBJ2-3
CASSQLPGTSVYTDTQYF
TGTGCCAGCAGCCAACTGCCTGGGACTAGCGTATACACAGATACGCAGTATTTT
>NA|TRBV19|NA|TRBJ1-4
CASSLGREEKLFF
TGTGCCAGTTCCTTGGGGCGGGAAGAAAAACTGTTTTTT
>NA|TRBV28|NA|TRBJ1-5
CASRPRQGNQPQHF
TGTGCCAGCAGACCCCGGCAGGGAAATCAGCCCCAGCATTTT
>NA|TRBV19|many|TRBJ2-2
CARGGGDSSWDGELFF
TGTGCCCGGGGGGGAGGGGACAGCAGTTGGGACGGGGAGCTGTTTTTT
>NA|TRBV5-4|NA|TRBJ2-1
CASSLGWAPNEQFF
TGTGCCAGCAGCTTGGGCTGGGCCCCCAATGAGCAGTTCTTC
>TRBD1|TRBV2|NA|TRBJ1-6
CASLGQSTVSPLHF
TGTGCCAGCTTGGGACAGTCGACCGTATCACCCCTCCACTTT
>NA|TRBV5-1|few|TRBJ1-6
CASSRGGTPRNSPLHF
TGCGCCAGCAGCAGGGGCGGGACTCCTCGAAATTCACCCCTCCACTTT
>TRBD1|TRBV18|few|TRBJ2-7
CASSPPGRGGGYEQYF
TGTGCCAGCTCACCACCGGGACGAGGGGGCGGCTACGAGCAGTACTTC
>TRBD1|TRBV7-8|NA|TRBJ1-2
CASSSRTGRELSGYTF
TGTGCCAGCAGCTCGCGGACAGGGAGGGAATTGAGTGGCTACACCTTC
>TRBD1|TRBV7-9|NA|TRBJ1-1
CASKLGQALNTEAFF
TGTGCCAGCAAATTGGGACAGGCCCTGAACACTGAAGCTTTCTTT
>TRBD2|TRBV19|many|TRBJ2-1
CASSIMGGYNEQFF
TGTGCCAGTAGTATAATGGGAGGGTATAATGAGCAGTTCTTC
>NA|TRBV10-3|NA|TRBJ2-7
CAISEYDQGYEQYF
TGTGCCATCAGTGAGTATGATCAGGGATACGAGCAGTACTTC
>NA|TRBV6-6|NA|TRBJ1-4
CATGGYEPNEKLFF
TGTGCCACTGGGGGGTACGAGCCTAATGAAAAACTGTTTTTT
>NA|TRBV2|NA|TRBJ1-6
CASSELTLDSPLHF
TGTGCCAGCAGTGAATTGACTCTCGATTCACCCCTCCACTTT
>TRBD1|TRBV30|few|TRBJ2-5
CAWSVGTGVKTQYF
TGTGCCTGGAGTGTTGGGACAGGGGTGAAGACCCAGTACTTC
>TRBD2|TRBV2|NA|TRBJ2-4
CASSDGLAKMAKNIQYF
TGTGCCAGCAGCGATGGACTAGCGAAAATGGCCAAAAACATTCAGTACTTC
>NA|TRBV6-5|NA|TRBJ2-7
CASSTRPDTYEQYF
TGTGCCAGCAGCACTAGACCCGATACCTACGAGCAGTACTTC
>TRBD2|TRBV5-1|NA|TRBJ2-5
CASSLGLAGGETQYF
TGCGCCAGCAGCTTGGGGCTAGCGGGGGGAGAGACCCAGTACTTC
>TRBD1|TRBV19|NA|TRBJ1-2
CASSILGTGADWYGYTF
TGTGCCAGTAGTATCCTCGGGACAGGGGCCGACTGGTATGGCTACACCTTC
>NA|TRBV5-1|NA|TRBJ1-1
CASTNAPRGGTEAFF
TGCGCCAGCACCAATGCCCCCCGGGGGGGCACTGAAGCTTTCTTT
>NA|TRBV7-3|NA|TRBJ2-1
CASSPTGEVGNEQFF
TGTGCCAGCAGCCCTACAGGGGAGGTGGGCAATGAGCAGTTCTTC
>TRBD2|TRBV5-4|NA|TRBJ2-3
CASSPTSGGADTQYF
TGTGCCAGCAGCCCCACTAGCGGAGGGGCAGATACGCAGTATTTT
>TRBD1|TRBV5-6|NA|TRBJ2-5
CASSPDTGVGKTQYF
TGTGCCAGCAGCCCGGATACAGGGGTGGGGAAGACCCAGTACTTC
>NA|TRBV5-4|many|TRBJ2-2
CASSLRGGSQLNTGELFF
TGTGCCAGCAGCTTGAGGGGGGGGTCACAACTGAACACCGGGGAGCTGTTTTTT
>NA|TRBV4-3|NA|TRBJ2-1
CASSRDGAEQFF
TGCGCCAGCAGCCGGGATGGGGCTGAGCAGTTCTTC
>TRBD1|TRBV4-2|few|TRBJ1-1
CASRGQGSEAFF
TGTGCCAGCAGGGGACAGGGGTCTGAAGCTTTCTTT
>TRBD1|TRBV11-2|NA|TRBJ1-5
CASSPLEQGRPQHF
TGTGCCAGCAGCCCATTGGAACAGGGGAGGCCCCAGCATTTT
>TRBD1|TRBV6-5|few|TRBJ2-7
CASEDRGRVSEQYF
TGTGCCAGCGAGGACAGGGGGCGAGTGAGCGAGCAGTACTTC
>TRBD1|TRBV6-5|NA|TRBJ2-5
CASKDRGRGETQYF
TGTGCCAGCAAGGACAGGGGAAGGGGAGAGACCCAGTACTTC
>NA|TRBV14|NA|TRBJ1-5
CASSQYGDQPQHF
TGTGCCAGCAGCCAATACGGGGATCAGCCCCAGCATTTT
>TRBD2|TRBV5-1|once|TRBJ2-1
CASSLGTSNNEQFF
TGCGCCAGCAGCTTAGGGACTAGCAACAATGAGCAGTTCTTC